Each of the 28 T cell receptor beta chains below was sequenced from the same sample in a study of blood T cell repertoires in COVID-19 (TCRdb year 2020). The library was made by the immunoSEQ multiplex PCR assay. Here the immuneACCESS table is served through TCRdb, limited to in-frame sequences with V and J called. Missing clones are a known gap in these copies; in checked studies unresolved V genes cover under half, and the rest lacks a known reason. The sample table contains 150,000 or so clones; only one count was recorded for roughly 84% of them. 0.6% to 0.65% of the sample goes to the ten largest clones. Specimen: peripheral blood. The receptors derive from a man aged 55 to 70 with COVID-19, enrolled during active disease.

The genes are TRBV18 and TRBJ1-4; possible D gene TRBD1, 6 bases. From germline, CDR1 is KGHSH and CDR2 LQKENI. This CDR3 spans 13 amino acids. V lost 4 bases and J 5 bases, leaving 8 bases between the germline ends. CDR3 nucleotides: TGTGCCAGCTCACTGGGGACAAATGAAAAACTGTTTTTT. Its protein product is CASSLGTNEKLFF.

The V gene is TRBV29-1, the J gene TRBJ1-1; 7 nucleotides align to TRBD1. The germline V gene has CDR1 SQVTM and CDR2 ANQGSEA. The CDR3 sequence is 12 residues long. The J segment lost 1 base and the V segment lost 4 bases, leaving 0 bases of the junction unmatched. The CDR3: CSVAGGNTEAFF. CDR3 DNA sequence: TGCAGCGTTGCAGGGGGGAACACTGAAGCTTTCTTT. Together with reference TRBV29-1 and TRBJ1-1, the CDR3 gives the full variable domain: SAVISQKPSRDICQRGTSLTIQCQVDSQVTMMFWYRQQPGQSLTLIATANQGSEATYESGFVIDKFPISRPNLTFSTLTVSNMSPEDSSIYLCSVAGGNTEAFFGQGTRLTVV.

The chain couples TRBV6-4 to TRBJ1-2; 8 bases line up with TRBD1. The V segment lost 3 bases and the J segment 2 bases; nucleotides outside the gene matches: 8. The CDR3 length is 16 residues. The germline V gene encodes CDR1 MRHNA and CDR2 SNTAGT. CDR3 sequence reads: CASSDGRQGANYGYTF. CDR3 bases: TGTGCCAGCAGTGATGGTCGGCAGGGGGCAAACTATGGCTACACCTTC.

The V and J genes are TRBV6-2 or TRBV6-3 and TRBJ1-6, with TRBD1 identical over 7 bases. V gave up 2 bases and J gave up 10 bases; unmatched junction bases: 5. CDR3 size: 14 residues. The germline CDR1 and CDR2 sequences are MNHEY and SVGEGT. This CDR3 reads CASSYTTGLSPLHF. CDR3 sequence (DNA): TGTGCCAGCAGTTACACGACAGGGCTATCACCCCTCCACTTT.

The CDR3 loop is CASRPAPGTSEAFF. The CDR3 region has the DNA TGTGCCAGCAGACCCGCCCCCGGGACATCTGAAGCTTTCTTT. The V call is TRBV28, the J call TRBJ1-1; D possibly corresponds to TRBD1 (6 bases). Trimming pared 6 bases from V and 6 bases from J, leaving 17 bases between. CDR3 length: 14 residues. Germline V gene sequence: CDR1 MDHEN, CDR2 SYDVKM. Full variable domain (missing parts from reference TRBV28 and TRBJ1-1): DVKVTQSSRYLVKRTGEKVFLECVQDMDHENMFWYRQDPGLGLRLIYFSYDVKMKEKGDIPEGYSVSREKKERFSLILESASTNQTSMYLCASRPAPGTSEAFFGQGTRLTVV.

This clone was seen just once. This chain links TRBV4-2 with TRBJ1-2; possibly TRBD1 for D (5 bases). Germline V gene lookup returns CDR1 LGHNA and CDR2 YNFKEQ. Trimming stripped 1 base from V and 4 bases from J, with 7 bases between. This CDR3 comprises 13 residues. This chain's CDR3 is CASSQGTSYGYTF. CDR3 nucleotides: TGTGCCAGCAGCCAAGGGACAAGCTATGGCTACACCTTC.

The chain links TRBV28 to TRBJ1-3; TRBD1 matches 10 bases. The junction had 11 bases not matched to a gene; V was cut back by 4 bases and J by 2 bases. Germline loops: CDR1 MDHEN, CDR2 SYDVKM. CDR3 length: 18 amino acids. The CDR3, as DNA: TGTGCCAGCAGTTCCCGACAGGGGGCACATCCACCTGGAAACACCATATATTTT. It translates to CASSSRQGAHPPGNTIYF.

To note about this clone: Other DNA sequences in this specimen translate into the identical CDR3. The rearrangement uses TRBV12-5 and TRBJ1-5; unclear D gene. From germline, CDR1 is LGHNT and CDR2 FRNRAP. Trimming removed 6 bases from V and 3 bases from J, with 6 bases in between. This CDR3 spans 12 amino acids. CDR3 loop: CASGQTNQPQHF. The CDR3 bases are TGTGCTAGTGGACAGACCAATCAGCCCCAGCATTTT. The full variable domain, its missing parts supplied by reference TRBV12-5 and TRBJ1-5, is DARVTQTPRHKVTEMGQEVTMRCQPILGHNTVFWYRQTMMQGLELLAYFRNRAPLDDSGMPKDRFSAEMPDATLATLKIQPSEPRDSAVYFCASGQTNQPQHFGDGTRLSIL.

V gene TRBV18 combines with J gene TRBJ2-5; D is perhaps TRBD1 (5 bases). Trimming stripped 8 bases from V and 4 bases from J, with 11 bases between. The length of the CDR3 is 12 residues. CDR1 KGHSH and CDR2 LQKENI come from the germline V gene. CDR3: CASGPQAETQYF. The CDR3 bases are TGTGCCAGCGGCCCACAGGCAGAGACCCAGTACTTC.

This rearrangement joins TRBV7-6 to TRBJ2-7; D not resolved. The CDR3 covers 13 residues. Per the germline V gene, CDR1 is SGHVS and CDR2 is FNYEAQ. V shed 2 bases and J shed 7 bases, with 12 bases lying between them. The CDR3 sequence is CASSLIGPREQYF. The DNA of the CDR3 is TGTGCCAGCAGCTTAATTGGGCCCCGGGAGCAGTACTTC.

This chain connects TRBV4-3 to TRBJ1-4; D remains unclear. The germline V gene encodes CDR1 LGHNA and CDR2 YSLEER. The CDR3 has 15 residues. V lost 0 bases and J lost 3, with 8 bases in between. The CDR3 loop is CASSQDYAANEKLFF. The CDR3 bases are TGCGCCAGCAGCCAAGATTACGCAGCTAATGAAAAACTGTTTTTT.

This clone was detected only once. J is TRBJ2-7 and V is TRBV20-1, with a weak D call TRBD2 (7 bases). Germline CDR1 is DFQATT and CDR2 is SNEGSKA (reference sequence). CDR3 size: 11 residues. V was trimmed by 6 bases and J by 6 bases, leaving 12 bases between them. The CDR3 nucleotides read TGCAGTGCATGGGGGGGGCTCGAGCAGTACTTC. This translates into CSAWGGLEQYF.

This clone was counted a few times. The chain is built from TRBV21-1 and TRBJ1-2; the D segment call TRBD1 is taken from the table without a DNA check. TRBV21-1 is deemed a pseudogene. The CDR3 is made up of 15 amino acids. CDR3 residues: CASSKEKGRGYGYTF. The CDR3 nucleotides are TGTGCCAGCAGCAAAGAAAAGGGCAGGGGCTATGGCTACACCTTC.

The chain links TRBV7-2 to TRBJ2-7; possible D gene TRBD1, 6 bases. This CDR3 has 15 residues. Trimming took off 2 bases at V and 2 bases at J, with 13 bases between the two ends. Germline CDR1 reads SGHTA; CDR2 reads FQGNSA. The CDR3 DNA is TGTGCCAGCAGCTTAAGCCAGGGGAATACCTACGAGCAGTACTTC. Translated, it gives CASSLSQGNTYEQYF.

The chain employs TRBV7-3 and TRBJ1-3; TRBD1 aligns across 8 bases. There are 16 residues in the CDR3. Germline CDR1 and CDR2: SGHTA and FQGTGA. V shed 5 bases, J shed 2 bases, and the junction held 8 bases outside the gene matches. CDR3 residues: CASSPTPTGAGNTIYF. CDR3 DNA: TGTGCCAGCAGCCCGACCCCGACAGGGGCTGGAAACACCATATATTTT.

The rearrangement uses TRBV7-2 and TRBJ1-5; D call uncertain. CDR3 length equals 14 residues. V lost 6 bases and J 1 base, leaving 10 bases between the germline ends. CDR1 and CDR2 (germline): SGHTA, FQGNSA. The CDR3 coding sequence is TGTGCCAGCAGTCCGCTATACAGCAATCAGCCCCAGCATTTT. Translation gives CASSPLYSNQPQHF.

The V gene is TRBV5-1, the J gene TRBJ1-1; no clear D gene. The CDR3 length is 15 residues. Germline V lookup: CDR1 SGHRS, CDR2 YFSETQ. The V end lost 4 bases, the J end lost 6 bases, and 19 bases lay between the germline ends. CDR3 sequence reads: CASSPKQVILSEAFF. CDR3 sequence (DNA): TGCGCCAGCAGCCCGAAGCAGGTAATCCTCTCTGAAGCTTTCTTT.

The chain has TRBV29-1 and TRBJ1-5; TRBD1 matches at 8 bases. The CDR3 consists of 13 residues. V shed 7 bases and J 6 bases; nucleotides not matched to a gene: 8. From germline, CDR1 is SQVTM and CDR2 ANQGSEA. CDR3 DNA: TGCAGCGCTGGGGACACAGGGGGTCAGCCCCAGCATTTT. It specifies CSAGDTGGQPQHF.

V is TRBV9 and J is TRBJ1-2, with TRBD1 as a possible D gene (5 bases). CDR1 is SGDLS and CDR2 is YYNGEE in the germline V gene. This CDR3 has 14 amino acids. Deletions cut 2 bases from V and 8 bases from J, with 16 bases between. As DNA, the CDR3 is TGTGCCAGCAGCGTCCCAACCACAGGCTCCGGCTACACCTTC. It codes for CASSVPTTGSGYTF.

This chain uses TRBV6-1 with TRBJ1-1; TRBD1 matches at 12 bases. Germline V gene lookup returns CDR1 MNHNS and CDR2 SASEGT. This CDR3 contains 16 residues. Germline trimming cut 3 bases from V and 9 bases from J; bases unmatched to any gene: 11. The CDR3 coding sequence is TGTGCCAGCAGTGATCCCGGGACAGGGGGCGCTGGGAAAGCTTTCTTT. Protein sequence: CASSDPGTGGAGKAFF.

The CDR3: CASSLSGGGNEQFF. In DNA form, the CDR3 reads TGTGCCAGCAGCTTAAGCGGGGGCGGCAATGAGCAGTTCTTC. V is TRBV7-9 and J is TRBJ2-1, with 8 bases that match TRBD2. In germline, CDR1 is SEHNR, CDR2 FQNEAQ (reference sequence). The CDR3 is made up of 14 amino acids. V dropped 2 bases and J dropped 6; count of bases not matched to a gene: 3.

This sequence joins TRBV19 and TRBJ2-7, with 7 bases lining up with TRBD1. CDR3 length: 13 amino acids. V shed 6 bases and J 2 bases; nucleotides not matched to a gene: 4. Germline V lookup: CDR1 LNHDA, CDR2 SQIVND (reference sequence). Here the CDR3 reads CASSKQGTYEQYF. The CDR3 region has the DNA TGTGCCAGTAGCAAACAGGGGACCTACGAGCAGTACTTC. Filled out from reference TRBV19 and TRBJ2-7, the complete variable domain reads DGGITQSPKYLFRKEGQNVTLSCEQNLNHDAMYWYRQDPGQGLRLIYYSQIVNDFQKGDIAEGYSVSREKKESFPLTVTSAQKNPTAFYLCASSKQGTYEQYFGPGTRLTVT.

V usage is TRBV7-9 and J usage is TRBJ2-1, with D possibly being TRBD1 (6 bases). The V gene's germline CDR1 is SEHNR and CDR2 FQNEAQ (reference sequence). The CDR3 is made up of 12 amino acids. The V end was cut by 2 bases, the J end by 9 bases, with 8 bases between. The chain's CDR3 is CASSLQGSEQFF. The CDR3 nucleotides read TGTGCCAGCAGCTTACAGGGGAGTGAGCAGTTCTTC. The full variable domain, with the rest looked up from reference TRBV7-9 and TRBJ2-1, is DTGVSQNPRHKITKRGQNVTFRCDPISEHNRLYWYRQTLGQGPEFLTYFQNEAQLEKSRLLSDRFSAERPKGSFSTLEIQRTEQGDSAMYLCASSLQGSEQFFGPGTRLTVL.

This rearrangement joins TRBV11-3 to TRBJ2-3, with 8 bases aligning to TRBD2. V gave up 3 bases and J gave up 3 bases; unmatched junction bases: 11. CDR1 is SGHNT and CDR2 is YENEEA in the germline V gene. The CDR3 is made up of 17 amino acids. The CDR3 region is CASSFIYGAGGTDTQYF. CDR3 nucleotide sequence: TGTGCCAGCAGCTTTATCTACGGGGCGGGAGGAACAGATACGCAGTATTTT.

CDR3 sequence (DNA): TGTGCCTGGAGTCAAAGAAACAGGGACTATGGCTACACCTTC. As protein: CAWSQRNRDYGYTF. The chain joins TRBV30 to TRBJ1-2, with a tentative D call TRBD1 (6 bases). The germline V gene has CDR1 GTSNPN and CDR2 SVGIG (reference sequence). This CDR3 has 14 residues. V dropped 2 bases and J dropped 3 bases, with 13 bases sitting between them.

This clone was detected only once. The V call is TRBV9, the J call TRBJ2-2; maybe TRBD2 (6 bases). The length of the CDR3 is 16 residues. Germline V CDR1 and CDR2: SGDLS, YYNGEE. V was shortened by 0 bases and J by 0 bases, with 9 bases between the two germline ends. DNA for the CDR3: TGTGCCAGCAGCGTAGCGGGAGACCCGAACACCGGGGAGCTGTTTTTT. It is translated as CASSVAGDPNTGELFF.

V gene TRBV6-1 combines with J gene TRBJ1-6, with D unclear. Germline CDR1 reads MNHNS; CDR2 reads SASEGT. This CDR3 has 15 residues. Between the trimmed V and J ends, which lost 3 bases and 6 bases, there was a span of 12 bases. The CDR3 sequence: CASSDRQAANSPLHF. The CDR3 nucleotides read TGTGCCAGCAGTGACCGGCAGGCTGCTAATTCACCCCTCCACTTT.

J is TRBJ2-5 and V is TRBV7-9; 7 nucleotides agree with TRBD1. The CDR3 has 15 residues. The V gene's germline CDR1 is SEHNR and CDR2 FQNEAQ (reference sequence). Trimming removed 5 bases from V and 7 bases from J; junction bases left unmatched: 13. Here the CDR3 reads CASSLALTGSGTQYF. The CDR3 bases are TGTGCCAGCAGCCTGGCCTTGACAGGGTCCGGGACCCAGTACTTC. Combining the CDR3 with reference TRBV7-9 and TRBJ2-5 gives the whole variable domain DTGVSQNPRHKITKRGQNVTFRCDPISEHNRLYWYRQTLGQGPEFLTYFQNEAQLEKSRLLSDRFSAERPKGSFSTLEIQRTEQGDSAMYLCASSLALTGSGTQYFGPGTRLLVL.